In this sample, the clone carrying this TCR beta chain turned up once. What it binds is not known. This sample is drawn from a study of T cell repertoires in cytomegalovirus infection. Study-wide context: Signatures in public TCR beta sequences pointed to both CMV infection and matching HLA type. Study-wide findings and caveats: The study identified carriers of CMV plus the relevant HLA from cumulative public TCR beta family frequency.

MiXCR, run by TCRdb on the reads, gives a single entry per CDR3 protein. Of 250,000 to 300,000 distinct CDR3 sequences listed, around 9% are singletons. CDR3 size: 14 residues. The V and J ends lost 7 bases and 6 bases, in that order; junction bases with no gene match: 11. CDR1 MDHEN and CDR2 SYDVKM come from the germline V gene. The chain recombines TRBV28 with TRBJ1-1; 7 bases map to TRBD1. The TCR originated in a human donor in good health (CMV status not recorded). Some clones in this sample may be carry-over from other donors' samples. What was sequenced was PBMCs. DNA for the CDR3: TGTGCCAGCACCGCAAGGGGGCTTAGCGCTGAAGCTTTCTTT. Protein: CASTARGLSAEAFF.